The rows below give T cell receptor beta chains drawn from one sample of a study of monozygotic twins with inflammatory bowel disease. No DNA is given; TCRdb re-called the 5' RACE reads and lists each CDR3 protein once. The sample shows about 450,000 distinct CDR3 sequences, and 2% to 2.5% sits with its ten largest clones. Sequencing input: blood. The origin of the receptors is a human donor with ulcerative colitis or Crohn's disease, or a healthy co-twin of an affected twin (not recorded which). The CDR3 runs from the conserved cysteine through the conserved F or W. Fields, in order: J gene, V gene, CDR3 length, CDR3 protein.

j_gene: TRBJ2-1; v_gene: TRBV9; len: 16; CDR3aa: CASSVEASGRVARQFF
j_gene: TRBJ2-1; v_gene: TRBV18; len: 16; CDR3aa: CASSPPWGSSYNEQFF
j_gene: TRBJ1-2; v_gene: TRBV11-2; len: 15; CDR3aa: CASSLGGTGVYGYTF
j_gene: TRBJ1-2; v_gene: TRBV5-1; len: 13; CDR3aa: CASSFSWTSGYTF
j_gene: TRBJ2-3; v_gene: TRBV7-2; len: 16; CDR3aa: CASSLLGTGGADTQYF
j_gene: TRBJ1-1; v_gene: TRBV6-5; len: 18; CDR3aa: CASSYSIPHRGMNTEAFF
j_gene: TRBJ2-1; v_gene: TRBV20-1; len: 13; CDR3aa: CRVEGGTYNEQFF
j_gene: TRBJ1-6; v_gene: TRBV2; len: 15; CDR3aa: CASSDDVGADSPLHF
j_gene: TRBJ2-5; v_gene: TRBV3-1; len: 13; CDR3aa: CASSPGPKETQYF
j_gene: TRBJ1-1; v_gene: TRBV19; len: 13; CDR3aa: CASSADTNTEAFF
j_gene: TRBJ2-2; v_gene: TRBV5-1; len: 14; CDR3aa: CASSLQGGTGELFF
j_gene: TRBJ1-2; v_gene: TRBV5-1; len: 16; CDR3aa: CASSLAPGGGDYGYTF
j_gene: TRBJ2-2; v_gene: TRBV7-2; len: 15; CDR3aa: CASSPRATNTGELFF
j_gene: TRBJ1-1; v_gene: TRBV2; len: 13; CDR3aa: CASSRQVHTEAFF
j_gene: TRBJ2-1; v_gene: TRBV12-3/TRBV12-4; len: 16; CDR3aa: CASSLVGGRAKNEQFF
j_gene: TRBJ2-3; v_gene: TRBV21-1; len: 17; CDR3aa: CASSELAGGMPTDTQYF
j_gene: TRBJ2-2; v_gene: TRBV11-3; len: 19; CDR3aa: CASRLGLAGKIANTGELFF
j_gene: TRBJ1-1; v_gene: TRBV12-5; len: 13; CDR3aa: CASGLDGQAEAFF
j_gene: TRBJ1-2; v_gene: TRBV7-2; len: 15; CDR3aa: CASSYGSVTNYGYTF
j_gene: TRBJ2-5; v_gene: TRBV6-5; len: 14; CDR3aa: CASSYGGTGETQYF
j_gene: TRBJ2-2; v_gene: TRBV30; len: 12; CDR3aa: CARTGGSGELFF
j_gene: TRBJ2-3; v_gene: TRBV6-1; len: 17; CDR3aa: CASSVAGAQGNTDTQYF
j_gene: TRBJ2-3; v_gene: TRBV20-1; len: 12; CDR3aa: CSATEVGDTQYF
j_gene: TRBJ1-5; v_gene: TRBV7-2; len: 16; CDR3aa: CASSFGDRGPYQPQHF
j_gene: TRBJ2-1; v_gene: TRBV20-1; len: 14; CDR3aa: CSALGLAVYNEQFF
j_gene: TRBJ2-1; v_gene: TRBV20-1; len: 11; CDR3aa: CSASRANEQFF
j_gene: TRBJ2-7; v_gene: TRBV20-1; len: 14; CDR3aa: CSARDRRGAYEQYF
j_gene: TRBJ2-1; v_gene: TRBV9; len: 15; CDR3aa: CASSFAGLAENEQFF
j_gene: TRBJ2-7; v_gene: TRBV6-5; len: 12; CDR3aa: CATAPSPREQYF
j_gene: TRBJ2-3; v_gene: TRBV13; len: 15; CDR3aa: CASSTPVRDADTQYF
j_gene: TRBJ2-5; v_gene: TRBV7-2; len: 15; CDR3aa: CASSLRGASFETQYF
j_gene: TRBJ2-1; v_gene: TRBV18; len: 15; CDR3aa: CASSPGLAGDNEQFF
j_gene: TRBJ1-2; v_gene: TRBV28; len: 14; CDR3aa: CASSNQGMDYGYTF
j_gene: TRBJ2-1; v_gene: TRBV12-3/TRBV12-4; len: 15; CDR3aa: CASSFYGSSYNEQFF
j_gene: TRBJ2-5; v_gene: TRBV30; len: 16; CDR3aa: CAWSVLAGDLSETQYF
j_gene: TRBJ2-7; v_gene: TRBV12-3/TRBV12-4; len: 16; CDR3aa: CASSPPTGSFTYEQYF
j_gene: TRBJ2-3; v_gene: TRBV7-2; len: 14; CDR3aa: CASSLPPLKDTQYF
j_gene: TRBJ1-3; v_gene: TRBV7-9; len: 15; CDR3aa: CASSLWSSSGNTIYF
j_gene: TRBJ1-4; v_gene: TRBV7-9; len: 14; CDR3aa: CASSFNTRNEKLFF
j_gene: TRBJ2-7; v_gene: TRBV7-9; len: 15; CDR3aa: CASSFSGGQFYEQYF
j_gene: TRBJ2-1; v_gene: TRBV13; len: 21; CDR3aa: CASSLNTPGLAGGSSYNEQFF
j_gene: TRBJ2-3; v_gene: TRBV12-3/TRBV12-4; len: 17; CDR3aa: CASSFWGAGAVADTQYF
j_gene: TRBJ2-3; v_gene: TRBV19; len: 18; CDR3aa: CASSPPLGLAGSTDTQYF